The clone carrying this T cell receptor (beta chain) was seen only once. The sample is drawn from a study of blood T cell repertoires in COVID-19. Looking at the study overall: T cells, B-cell-depleted T cells, or PBMCs provided the cDNA or gDNA that served as material.

V shed 1 base and J 5 bases; nucleotides not matched to a gene: 3. Germline values: CDR1 LGHNA, CDR2 YNFKEQ. This CDR3 has 14 amino acids. Measured with immunoSEQ multiplex PCR; TCRdb has only the in-frame clones, and not every one. The table lists around 64,000 clones, about 90% of them singletons. V gene TRBV4-2 combines with J gene TRBJ2-5; TRBD2 agrees at 8 bases. The sample was peripheral blood. The TCR originated in a man at least 80 years old in a cohort sampled during active COVID-19. The CDR3 protein is CASSQGLARETQYF. CDR3 nucleotides: TGTGCCAGCAGCCAAGGACTAGCGCGTGAGACCCAGTACTTC.